Shown below are 3 T cell receptor beta chains from a single sample sequenced in a study of identical twins. TCRdb re-called the 5' RACE reads with MiXCR, one entry per CDR3 protein. Of roughly 290,000 distinct CDR3 sequences listed, around 9.7% are singletons. Another study also made use of these data, one on yellow fever vaccine responses in identical twins.

Sequencing was carried out using CD8+ T cells sorted from blood. The receptors come from a woman under 30 in good health.

This clonotype was found many times. The chain recombines TRBV6-2 or TRBV6-3 with TRBJ2-2, with 7 bases fitting TRBD2. The CDR3 totals 14 residues. CDR1 is MNHEY and CDR2 is SVGEGT in the germline V gene. The ends lost 6 bases at V and 5 bases at J; junction bases unmatched: 6. CDR3 residues: CASSRDGGTGELFF. Written as DNA, the CDR3 is TGTGCCAGCAGCCGGGACGGGGGGACCGGGGAGCTGTTTTTT.

The chain carries TRBV4-1 and TRBJ2-2, with TRBD2 matching 9 bases. Germline CDR1 and CDR2: MGHRA and YSYEKL. The CDR3 sequence is 16 residues long. After removal of 2 bases from V and 5 bases from J, the junction contained 6 bases not matched to a gene. The CDR3 loop reads CASSQHAGGPTGELFF. The CDR3 DNA is TGCGCCAGCAGCCAACATGCGGGAGGGCCGACCGGGGAGCTGTTTTTT.

Only a few counts were recorded for this clonotype. The chain is built from TRBV7-8 and TRBJ2-7; D is possibly TRBD1 (5 bases). CDR1 and CDR2 from the germline V gene are SGHVS and FQNEAQ. Deletions cut 2 bases from V and 3 bases from J, with 20 bases between. The CDR3 has 17 amino acids. For the CDR3, the DNA is TGTGCCAGCAGCTTACCTACCTGGGGCACCCCTCTCTACGAGCAGTACTTC. Translation: CASSLPTWGTPLYEQYF.